The clone carrying this TCR beta chain has more than one count but fewer than ten. Antigen: not known. The entry originates in a study of T-cell reconstitution after alpha-beta-depleted transplantation in children. The authors prepared the TCRbeta library with unique molecular identifiers. TCRdb processed the PCR reads anew with MiXCR; each CDR3 protein has one entry. The table has fewer than 700,000 distinct CDR3 sequences, around 13% seen once. The CDR3 runs to 15 residues. V lost 1 base, J lost 1 base, and 10 bases lay in between. In germline, CDR1 is SGHRS, CDR2 YFSETQ. Findings of the study overall: Newly made T cells mostly supplied T-cell counts and diversity one year after transplant.

This chain connects TRBV5-1 to TRBJ2-3, with D tentatively TRBD1 or TRBD2 (5 bases each). This clonotype was sampled from a male patient younger than 18 who had a stem cell transplant for acute myeloid leukemia, so the T cells may come from the graft donor. Sequencing used PBMCs, mostly from graft donor cells, obtained 360 days after TCRalphabeta/CD19-depleted stem cell transplant. CDR3 residues: CASSLRQGGTDTQYF. Here the CDR3 DNA reads TGCGCCAGCAGCTTGAGGCAGGGAGGCACAGATACGCAGTATTTT. Using reference TRBV5-1 and TRBJ2-3 for the parts outside the CDR3, the full variable domain is KAGVTQTPRYLIKTRGQQVTLSCSPISGHRSVSWYQQTPGQGLQFLFEYFSETQRNKGNFPGRFSGRQFSNSRSEMNVSTLELGDSALYLCASSLRQGGTDTQYFGPGTRLTVL.